This T cell receptor (beta chain) came from a study of Graves' ophthalmopathy and Graves' hyperthyroidism. Findings and caveats of the study: An 81.08% specificity and just under 90% sensitivity were achieved by a 13-signature model that separated ophthalmopathy from stable hyperthyroidism. Most expanded clonotypes in thyroid above 0.001 frequency also showed up in blood. Both an approximately 71% sensitivity and an approximately 72% specificity characterized the model's predictions of ophthalmopathy progression.

With 5 bases removed from V and 5 bases from J, the gap between germline ends came to 16 bases. CDR1 and CDR2 from the germline V gene are SQVTM and ANQGSEA. The CDR3 sequence is 14 residues long. Only a few counts were recorded for this clonotype. Its antigen is not known. RNA served as the template for amplifying TCR beta CDR3 regions. Amplification began with first-round RT-PCR using HTBI primers, then second-round multiplex PCR was performed. TCRdb processed the multiplex PCR reads anew with MiXCR; each CDR3 protein has one entry. The sample includes 580,000 or so distinct CDR3 sequences, about two fifths of them seen just once.

This sequence was found in an adult man with Graves' hyperthyroidism. V is TRBV29-1 and J is TRBJ2-1; possible D gene TRBD1, 6 bases. The sequenced material came from peripheral blood or thyroid tissue (not recorded which). CDR3 residues: CSVHREWGDNEQFF. CDR3 DNA: TGCAGCGTTCACAGGGAGTGGGGCGACAATGAGCAGTTCTTC.